These 25 T cell receptor beta chains share one sample of origin, sequenced in a study of shared clonotypes between healthy human individuals. Generated by immunoSEQ multiplex PCR, the TCRdb table keeps only in-frame clones and is missing some. The table records 1.4 million or so clones, around 98.5% of them present only once. Input material: naive CD4+ T cells sorted from blood. Subset of the sample: CD45RA+ positively selected. These receptors all come from a man aged 25-45 years in good health.

As concerns this clone: Other DNA sequences in this specimen translate into the identical CDR3. The rearrangement links TRBV6-6 to TRBJ2-5; no clear D. The V and J ends lost 6 bases and 5 bases respectively, with 7 bases between them. CDR3 length: 11 amino acids. Germline CDR1 reads MNHNY; CDR2 reads SVGAGI (reference sequence). The CDR3 protein is CASSPGETQYF. The CDR3 region has the DNA TGTGCCAGCAGCCCCGGGGAGACCCAGTACTTC.

Here the CDR3 reads CASSYSDGQPQHF. The CDR3 region has the DNA TGTGCCAGCAGTTACTCGGACGGGCAGCCCCAGCATTTT. J is TRBJ1-5 and V is TRBV6-5; D gene uncertain. This CDR3 has 13 residues. CDR1 and CDR2 from the germline V gene are MNHEY and SVGAGI. Trimming removed 0 bases at V and 7 bases at J, with 7 bases between.

The genes are TRBV29-1 and TRBJ2-4, with D uncertain. Germline-derived CDR1 and CDR2 are SQVTM and ANQGSEA. V was trimmed by 4 bases and J by 0 bases, leaving 10 bases between them. This CDR3 contains 14 residues. The CDR3 protein is CSVVGKLAKNIQYF. CDR3 nucleotides: TGCAGCGTTGTTGGTAAACTAGCCAAAAACATTCAGTACTTC.

The CDR3: CATSSDRLINEQYF. The CDR3 bases are TGTGCCACCAGCTCGGACAGACTAATCAACGAGCAGTACTTC. J is TRBJ2-7 and V is TRBV15; perhaps TRBD1 as D (6 bases). This CDR3 is 14 amino acids long. The V gene's germline CDR1 is LNHNV and CDR2 YYDKDF (reference sequence). The V and J ends lost 5 bases and 5 bases respectively, with 16 bases between them.

The CDR3 loop reads CASSSNAVGIQYF. The CDR3 nucleotides are TGTGCCAGCAGCTCTAATGCGGTCGGCATTCAGTACTTC. The chain employs TRBV11-2 and TRBJ2-4; D uncertain. V was shortened by 4 bases and J by 9 bases, with 13 bases between the two germline ends. CDR1 SGHAT and CDR2 FQNNGV come from the germline V gene. There are 13 residues in the CDR3.

Of note for this clone: Different DNA sequences within this sample yield the same CDR3. The chain combines TRBV2 with TRBJ2-7, with D unresolved. Looked up from germline, CDR1 is SNHLY and CDR2 is FYNNEI. The CDR3 runs to 12 residues. Between the trimmed V and J ends, which lost 4 bases and 3 bases, there was a span of 7 bases. CDR3 in DNA: TGTGCCAGCAGTGTGTCGGTCTACGAGCAGTACTTC. Its translation is CASSVSVYEQYF.

The rearrangement links TRBV30 to TRBJ1-5; 9 bases are a match to TRBD1. The CDR3 consists of 17 residues. In germline, CDR1 is GTSNPN, CDR2 SVGIG (reference sequence). The J segment lost 2 bases and the V segment lost 0 bases, leaving 8 bases of the junction unmatched. CDR3 DNA sequence: TGTGCCTGGAGTGTAAAGGACAGGGGCAGGGGCAATCAGCCCCAGCATTTT. Amino acid sequence: CAWSVKDRGRGNQPQHF.

Here the CDR3 reads CASSNRQLAAGELFF. The CDR3 DNA sequence: TGTGCCAGCAGCAACCGACAGCTAGCTGCCGGGGAGCTGTTTTTT. V gene TRBV7-8 combines with J gene TRBJ2-2, with D perhaps matching TRBD1 or TRBD2 (5 bases each). Trimming pared 5 bases from V and 6 bases from J, leaving 16 bases between. The CDR3 loop spans 15 amino acids. Germline V gene data show CDR1 as SGHVS and CDR2 as FQNEAQ.

The gene calls are TRBV25-1 and TRBJ1-5; 7 nucleotides agree with TRBD1. Unmatched junction bases numbered 4, after V lost 6 bases and J lost 2 bases. Germline V gene lookup returns CDR1 MGHDK and CDR2 SYGVNS. This CDR3 comprises 14 residues. DNA for the CDR3: TGTGCCAGCAGCCGAACAGGGGGCAATCAGCCCCAGCATTTT. Protein product: CASSRTGGNQPQHF.

As for this clone: Other DNA sequences in the same sample also yield this CDR3. The V gene is TRBV7-9, the J gene TRBJ2-5; D is uncertain. Trimming took off 2 bases at V and 5 bases at J, with 3 bases between the two ends. The CDR3 is 11 residues long. Germline CDR1 reads SEHNR; CDR2 reads FQNEAQ (reference sequence). The CDR3 nucleotides read TGTGCCAGCAGCTTAAGTGAGACCCAGTACTTC. Translated, it gives CASSLSETQYF. The whole variable domain, remainder taken from reference TRBV7-9 and TRBJ2-5, is DTGVSQNPRHKITKRGQNVTFRCDPISEHNRLYWYRQTLGQGPEFLTYFQNEAQLEKSRLLSDRFSAERPKGSFSTLEIQRTEQGDSAMYLCASSLSETQYFGPGTRLLVL.

A single count supports this clone. The V call is TRBV2, the J call TRBJ2-3; 7 bases agree with TRBD1. The CDR3 has 15 residues. Germline V gene sequence: CDR1 SNHLY, CDR2 FYNNEI. V gave up 1 base and J gave up 6 bases; unmatched junction bases: 7. In DNA, the CDR3 is TGTGCCAGCAGTGAAGGCCCAGGGGGTCGGGATACGCAGTATTTT. Its protein product is CASSEGPGGRDTQYF. The full variable domain, in which reference TRBV2 and TRBJ2-3 provide the parts outside the CDR3, is EPEVTQTPSHQVTQMGQEVILRCVPISNHLYFYWYRQILGQKVEFLVSFYNNEISEKSEIFDDQFSVERPDGSNFTLKIRSTKLEDSAMYFCASSEGPGGRDTQYFGPGTRLTVL.

This chain joins TRBV9 and TRBJ2-1; 13 bases align to TRBD2. V was pared by 0 bases and J by 9 bases, with 3 bases of the junction left unmatched. This CDR3 is 15 amino acids long. Germline lookup yields CDR1 SGDLS and CDR2 YYNGEE. This CDR3 reads CASSVVGTSGIEQFF. The CDR3 DNA is TGTGCCAGCAGCGTAGTAGGGACTAGCGGGATTGAGCAGTTCTTC.

The genes are TRBV2 and TRBJ2-4; no clear D gene. The V and J ends lost 7 bases and 7 bases respectively, with 5 bases between them. Germline V gene sequence: CDR1 SNHLY, CDR2 FYNNEI. The CDR3 loop spans 10 amino acids. The CDR3 protein is CASKINIQYF. As DNA, the CDR3 is TGTGCCAGCAAAATTAACATTCAGTACTTC.

With respect to this clone: Other DNA sequences from this sample encode an identical CDR3 as well. The chain recombines TRBV6-5 with TRBJ2-3; D not certain. Trimming removed 5 bases at V and 1 base at J, with 7 bases between. The CDR3 has 13 amino acids. Germline loops: CDR1 MNHEY, CDR2 SVGAGI. Here the CDR3 DNA reads TGTGCCAGCAGTCTGCCGGGCACAGATACGCAGTATTTT. This encodes CASSLPGTDTQYF.

The chain uses TRBV10-2 and TRBJ2-7, with 7 positions matching TRBD2. The CDR3 extends over 14 amino acids. Per the germline V gene, CDR1 is WSHSY and CDR2 is SAAADI. V dropped 0 bases and J dropped 2; count of bases not matched to a gene: 1. CDR3 sequence: CASSESGLPYEQYF. In nucleotides, the CDR3 is TGCGCCAGCAGTGAGTCGGGACTACCCTACGAGCAGTACTTC.

This clone was seen only once. J is TRBJ1-4 and V is TRBV6-5, with D unresolved. The CDR3 totals 14 residues. Trimming shortened V by 6 bases and J by 7 bases, and 15 bases separated the two germline ends. CDR1 is MNHEY and CDR2 is SVGAGI in the germline V gene. CDR3 sequence: CASRSGPPTEKLFF. CDR3 in DNA: TGTGCCAGCAGAAGTGGACCCCCGACTGAAAAACTGTTTTTT.

The rearrangement joins TRBV10-3 to TRBJ1-2; a weak D match, TRBD1 (5 bases). V was cut by 10 bases and J by 0 bases, with 21 bases left in between. This CDR3 comprises 16 residues. Germline assignment: CDR1 ENHRY and CDR2 SYGVKD. The CDR3 sequence is CATRAARDHSNYGYTF. CDR3 bases: TGTGCCACTAGAGCCGCCAGGGACCATTCTAACTATGGCTACACCTTC.

This chain uses TRBV5-6 with TRBJ1-1; the match to TRBD1 covers 9 bases. Germline V gene data show CDR1 as SGHDT and CDR2 as YYEEEE. The CDR3 runs 16 residues. Unmatched junction bases numbered 8, after V lost 1 base and J lost 4 bases. The CDR3 reads CASSLPTGGGGTEAFF. CDR3 coding DNA: TGTGCCAGCAGCTTGCCCACAGGGGGCGGAGGCACTGAAGCTTTCTTT.

V usage is TRBV28 and J usage is TRBJ1-1; D is unresolved. Germline CDR1 and CDR2: MDHEN and SYDVKM. The CDR3 covers 16 residues. V dropped 5 bases and J dropped 2 bases, with 18 bases sitting between them. For the CDR3, the DNA is TGTGCCAGCAGTGCCACAATCCGGGTACTAAACACTGAAGCTTTCTTT. Translating gives CASSATIRVLNTEAFF.

The chain joins TRBV5-4 to TRBJ2-3, with D perhaps given as TRBD1 or TRBD2 (5 bases each). V dropped 4 bases and J dropped 4 bases, with 10 bases sitting between them. This CDR3 is 13 amino acids long. Germline CDR1 SGHNT, CDR2 YYREEE (reference sequence). The CDR3 reads CASSPGPADTQYF. CDR3 DNA: TGTGCCAGCAGCCCGGGGCCGGCAGATACGCAGTATTTT.

V gene TRBV19 combines with J gene TRBJ2-1; perhaps TRBD2 as D (5 bases). CDR1 and CDR2 from the germline V gene are LNHDA and SQIVND (reference sequence). The CDR3 contains 15 residues. Trimming took off 5 bases at V and 7 bases at J, with 18 bases between the two ends. The CDR3 here is CASSQSASPGNEQFF. The CDR3 DNA reads as TGTGCCAGTAGTCAGAGCGCCTCCCCGGGGAATGAGCAGTTCTTC.

For this clone: The identical CDR3 is also encoded by other nucleotide sequences in the sample. J is TRBJ2-3 and V is TRBV9; no reliable D call. Germline V gene lookup returns CDR1 SGDLS and CDR2 YYNGEE. Trimming pared 0 bases from V and 6 bases from J, leaving 5 bases between. The CDR3 is 12 amino acids. The CDR3 spells CASSVVTDTQYF. The CDR3 DNA sequence: TGTGCCAGCAGCGTAGTAACCGATACGCAGTATTTT.

This chain connects TRBV9 to TRBJ2-7; TRBD2 aligns across 10 bases. The trim removed 0 bases at V and 2 bases at J, leaving 2 bases unmatched. Germline CDR1 reads SGDLS; CDR2 reads YYNGEE. The CDR3 extends over 15 amino acids. The CDR3 region is CASSVASGSPYEQYF. The CDR3 coding sequence is TGTGCCAGCAGCGTAGCTAGCGGGAGCCCCTACGAGCAGTACTTC.

The genes are TRBV28 and TRBJ2-7; 11 bases agree with TRBD1. CDR1 MDHEN and CDR2 SYDVKM come from the germline V gene. CDR3 size: 14 residues. V shed 6 bases and J 2 bases; nucleotides not matched to a gene: 3. In DNA form, the CDR3 reads TGTGCCAGCAGGTGGACAGGGGGCCCCTACGAGCAGTACTTC. It is translated as CASRWTGGPYEQYF.

The V call is TRBV5-5, the J call TRBJ2-3; 9 bases line up with TRBD2. Germline CDR1 SGHKS, CDR2 YYEKEE (reference sequence). This CDR3 comprises 16 residues. V was pared by 0 bases and J by 0 bases, with 2 bases of the junction left unmatched. CDR3 nucleotide sequence: TGTGCCAGCAGCTTGGGACTAGCGGCTAGCACAGATACGCAGTATTTT. As protein: CASSLGLAASTDTQYF.